The T cell receptor beta chain described here comes from a study of glioma-infiltrating T cells (dated by TCRdb to between 2015 and 2016). At the level of the whole study: The low-grade gliomas were WHO grade II oligodendrogliomas or astrocytomas, while the glioblastomas were WHO grade IV tumors sampled at initial diagnosis rather than at recurrent diagnosis. Glioma patients received dexamethasone for six or fewer days before surgery. Blood libraries targeted roughly 4- to 11-fold sequencing coverage of approximately 990,000 peripheral T cells. The study sequenced TCR alpha- and beta-chain repertoires from glioma tissue, from non-neoplastic brain tissue and from matched peripheral blood mononuclear cells. To measure how far tissue and blood T-cell populations diverged, each tissue-infiltrating repertoire was compared against the peripheral blood repertoire of the same patient. The paired cohort was made up of three low-grade glioma patients, several primary glioblastoma patients and three non-glioma patients who contributed non-neoplastic brain tissue. Broad study findings and their caveats: The group comparisons were based on small numbers of patients: three non-neoplastic, three low-grade glioma and about eight glioblastoma patients. VJ-independent divergence between tissue and blood was lower than expected in non-neoplastic patients but higher than expected in all gliomas, particularly low-grade gliomas. A signature set of shared blood CDR3 motifs marked patients with low tissue-blood divergence and was depleted in highly divergent patients. Tissue and blood shared very few CDR3 sequences, a result attributed to high CDR3 diversity and limited sampling.

TCR alpha and beta CDR3 regions were amplified with the iRepertoire nested amplicon-rescue multiplex PCR (arm-PCR) platform from RNA. One-step reverse transcription and amplification used about 95-400 ng of tissue mRNA or PBMC total RNA as input. Following bead purification, Illumina adapters were added by a secondary multiplex PCR, and the libraries were gel-purified between 200 and 400 bp. Libraries carried internal 6-nucleotide barcodes used for demultiplexing. Sequencing of libraries was performed on an Illumina MiSeq with 2x220 or 2x250 nucleotide paired-end reads. The study's processing was this. Paired reads were merged using FLASH 1.2.11 and aligned with BWA-MEM to the GRCh37 human genome, and TRA and TRB reads were then extracted. For V and J assignment, an IMGT-derived reference of cassette sequences and CDR3 motifs that included pseudogenes was used. Three-frame translation of reads was performed, and productive CDR3s were defined as those with a C...FGXG motif and no stop codons. Unique combinations of V-J cassette pair and CDR3 amino acid sequence were defined as clonotypes. Filtering of reads was based on Hamming distance, with the threshold set by the sequence error rate of each sample in mapped regions. TCRdb handled the public reads itself, with Q25 trimming in fastp and clone calling in MiXCR, and kept productive beta chains. Each entry is one CDR3 protein sequence, shown with its most common DNA and genes. The authors' filters were not applied to this entry. Present in this sample are about 400,000 distinct CDR3 sequences, more than 35% of which were seen just once. The ten top clones hold about 12% of the sample.

Note on this clonotype: The target of this receptor is not known. The sample holds no much larger clone one base away, and base qualities are not on file.

V lost 3 bases and J lost 0 bases; the stretch between them is 9 bases long. For CDR1 and CDR2, the germline V gene lists MRHNA and SNTAGT. The CDR3 sequence holds 16 residues, the cysteine and phenylalanine included. Kept here is only the CDR3 DNA, which spans 48 bases and is read in frame from base 1. Immediately after resection, surgical brain or tumor specimens were cryofrozen in liquid nitrogen, with peripheral blood cells collected concurrently. The rearrangement joined TRBV6-4 to TRBJ2-6; the D gene lacks a confident call. What was sequenced was glioma tissue, nonneoplastic brain tissue, or PBMCs (not recorded which). The sequence derives from a human donor with low-grade glioma or glioblastoma, undergoing nonglioma brain surgery, or in good health (not recorded which). The bases are TGTGCCAGCAGTGAATTTAGCCTCTCTGGGGCCAACGTCCTGACTTTC. Translated, this gives CASSEFSLSGANVLTF.